Sequencing of this T cell receptor (beta chain) was carried out in a study of preoperative IRX-2 immunotherapy in early breast cancer. Only in-frame clones appear in the TCRdb table, and some are missing; sequencing was by immunoSEQ multiplex PCR. The sample consists of about 67,000 clones, 94% of them appearing once. The treatment: preoperative locoregional IRX-2 cytokine immunotherapy. V was clipped by 6 bases and J by 2 bases; unmatched bases: 2. Per the germline V gene, CDR1 is MNHNY and CDR2 is SVGAGI (reference sequence). The CDR3 sequence is 15 residues long. The chain employs TRBV6-6 and TRBJ2-1; 12 bases are a match to TRBD2. The sequence was collected from a human donor with breast cancer. This material was collected from a patient treated with IRX-2 immunotherapy. CDR3 sequence reads: CASRRTSGAYNEQFF. The CDR3 nucleotides read TGTGCCAGCAGGCGGACTAGCGGGGCCTACAATGAGCAGTTCTTC.